This TCR beta chain was identified during a study of shared clonotypes between healthy human individuals. Study-level background: There were three CD4 naive, three CD4 memory, two CD8 naive and one CD8 memory plates per donor.

The CDR3 contains 14 residues. The V and J ends lost 3 bases and 7 bases, in that order; junction bases with no gene match: 2. The germline V gene encodes CDR1 ENHRY and CDR2 SYGVKD. The table came from immunoSEQ multiplex PCR; TCRdb's copy has only in-frame clones and leaves some out. The sample gives roughly 500,000 clones, around 96% of which show up once; about 0.059% is in the top ten. This sequence joins TRBV10-3 and TRBJ1-4; 10 nucleotides align to TRBD1. The specimen was naive CD4+ T cells sorted from blood. Subset here: CD45RA+ positively selected. The receptor's source is a woman aged 25 to 39 in good health. The CDR3 sequence is CAISDGQGGEKLFF. CDR3 in DNA: TGTGCCATCAGTGATGGACAGGGGGGTGAAAAACTGTTTTTT.